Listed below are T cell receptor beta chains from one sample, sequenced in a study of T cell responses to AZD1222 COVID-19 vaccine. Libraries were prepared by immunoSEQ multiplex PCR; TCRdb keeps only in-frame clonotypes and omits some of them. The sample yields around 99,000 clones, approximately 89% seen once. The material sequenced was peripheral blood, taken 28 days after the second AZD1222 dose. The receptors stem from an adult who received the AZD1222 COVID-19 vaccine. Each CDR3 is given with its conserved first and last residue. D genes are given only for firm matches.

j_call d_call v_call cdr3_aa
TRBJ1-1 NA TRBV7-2 CASSFVTEAFF
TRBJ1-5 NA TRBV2 CASFLNRDGGVQPQHF
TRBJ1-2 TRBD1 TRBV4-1 CASSPPGQVLNYGYTF
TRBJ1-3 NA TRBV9 CASSVQGSPGNTIYF
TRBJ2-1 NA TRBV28 CASSLYGNEQFF
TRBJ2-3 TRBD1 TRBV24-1 CATSDRQGKNTDTQYF
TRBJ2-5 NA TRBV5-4 CASSLAVSFQETQYF
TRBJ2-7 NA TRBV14 CASSPRLHTYEQYF
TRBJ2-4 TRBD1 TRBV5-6 CASSSGTVAKNIQYF
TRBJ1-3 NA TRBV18 CASSPAGSSGNTIYF
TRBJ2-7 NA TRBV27 CASSLRGEQYF
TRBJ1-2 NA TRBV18 CASSPGPTNYGYTF
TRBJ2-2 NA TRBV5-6 CASSLDTGELFF
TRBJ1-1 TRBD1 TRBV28 CASSSSGGALTEAFF
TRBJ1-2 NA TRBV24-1 CATSDSLGSYGYTF
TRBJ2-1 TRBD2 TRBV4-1 CASSQPGGRLAGGKTSYNEQFF
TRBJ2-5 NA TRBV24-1 CATSEEETQYF
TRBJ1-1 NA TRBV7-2 CASSSRTDEEAFF
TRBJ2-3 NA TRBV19 CATTGGNTDTQYF